This T cell receptor beta chain was captured in a study of CD8+ T cells in alopecia areata. Broader study findings: Clonality was higher in lesional than normal scalp, especially in alopecia totalis/universalis.

Treatment indicated: oral pan-JAK inhibitor, 5-10 mg twice daily. The study team obtained lesional scalp punch biopsies and peripheral blood from alopecia areata patients. It was from PBMCs that CD4+ and CD8+ T cells were sorted. cDNA serving as the sequencing template came from extracted, reverse transcribed RNA. Sequenced by immunoSEQ multiplex PCR; TCRdb stores in-frame clones only, minus some. There are some 98,000 clones in the sample; around 55% occur only once, and about 16% lies in the top ten. The germline gives CDR1 MNHEY, CDR2 SMNVEV (reference sequence). Trimming removed 3 bases from V and 7 bases from J; junction bases left unmatched: 8. The CDR3 is made up of 16 amino acids. To note about this clone: The antigen is not known.

The material sequenced was CD8+ T cells sorted from blood, taken at week 4, from a patient treated with tofacitinib. The rearrangement uses TRBV27 and TRBJ2-2, with 10 bases aligning to TRBD1. This receptor was taken from a human donor with alopecia areata. CDR3 protein: CASSLPGTGVGGELFF. Here the CDR3 DNA reads TGTGCCAGCAGTTTGCCCGGGACAGGGGTCGGCGGGGAGCTGTTTTTT.